Detailed here is one T cell receptor (beta chain). In this sample, this clone turned up once. The clone's antigen remains unknown. No much larger clone is present one base from it, and per-base qualities are unavailable. This entry comes from a study of blood T cell repertoires in COVID-19 (TCRdb year 2020). For context, the study as a whole: Samples covering the acute and convalescent phases of COVID-19 were provided by collaborators in the United States, Italy and Spain. A de-identified subject ID, COVID-19 status, age in years and sex were almost always included in the sample metadata. Subjects who had been exposed to COVID-19, were actively infected with it, or had recovered from it provided the deeply sampled blood TCRbeta repertoires that made up the dataset. A freely available public database, intended as a resource for researchers studying the immune response to SARS-CoV-2, is where the repertoires were released. The samples were drawn from two sources: the first 160 participants of the ongoing ImmuneRACE study, and 1,000 to 1,500 subjects contributed by 6 global collaborators. Where available, HLA class I and class II types were obtained from metadata supplied by the sample provider rather than from assay-based typing. The prospective study material was composed of cDNA or gDNA derived from T cells, B-cell-depleted T cells, or PBMCs. Results the study describes overall, beyond this receptor: How much clinical and demographic metadata was included differed by source and by participant, and the metadata was provided uncurated.

At one collaborating source in Seattle, patients were enrolled during active infection and were followed longitudinally through the course of disease. Collaborating institutions collected whole blood in K2EDTA tubes following their own protocols. Collaborator samples were shipped for TCRbeta analysis as frozen whole blood, isolated PBMCs, or DNA extracted from either sample type. TCRbeta CDR3 regions were amplified from genomic DNA using the immunoSEQ Assay, a bias-controlled multiplex PCR. As for how the authors treated the data: Nucleated cell counts per sample were estimated from amplification of reference gene primers within the assay. Sequence reads were collapsed and filtered to measure the absolute abundance of every unique TCRbeta CDR3 rearrangement. Productive Simpson clonality was computed per sample as the square root of Simpson's diversity index over productive rearrangements. TCRdb re-hosts the immuneACCESS table, in-frame sequences only. Its copies lack some clones; in the studies checked, an unresolved V gene accounts for under half of them, and the cause for the rest is not known. V, J and clone size reflect that table, while D and trimming were determined from the DNA. The sample has about 200,000 clones on record, 85% of them singletons. Around 0.93% of the sample is in the top ten clones.

The germline V gene yields SGHNT for CDR1 and YENEEA for CDR2. The CDR3 runs 14 amino acids, cysteine and phenylalanine included. This entry keeps only the CDR3 DNA: 42 bases, framed from base 1. Trimming takes 5 bases off V and 6 bases off J; junction bases not matched to a gene: 6. The V and J genes are TRBV11-3 and TRBJ2-3; TRBD2 matches 9 bases in the middle. The sequencing sample was made of peripheral blood. The origin of this receptor is a man between 60 and 75 years old with COVID-19, enrolled during active disease. The bases read TGTGCCAGCAGCAACGGGACTAGCAGGGATACGCAGTATTTT. It translates to CASSNGTSRDTQYF.